This T cell receptor (beta chain) derives from a study of OX40 agonist ivuxolimab in advanced cancers. At the level of the study: Patients were treated with intravenous ivuxolimab, dosed at 0.01 to 10 mg/kg and infused every 2 weeks. Eligibility rules accepted prior anti-PD-1, anti-PD-L1 or anti-CTLA-4 therapy, and approximately 40% had some.

This clone was seen a handful of times. Its antigen is unidentified. Overall study results and limits: Average numbers of expanded clones were greater in CD8+ T cells than in CD4+. Dose levels from 0.1 to 3.0 mg/kg saw CD4+ and CD8+ blood T cells expand clonally by week 6.

Profiling relied on immunoSEQ multiplex PCR, and the TCRdb table lists in-frame clones only, not all of them. This table has under 15,000 clones, roughly four fifths appearing once. Germline CDR1 is SGHRS and CDR2 is YFSETQ. CDR3 length equals 12 residues. The V gene lost 5 bases and the J gene lost 5 bases, with 11 bases spanning the gap. This clonotype was obtained from an adult with an advanced solid tumor such as melanoma, head and neck, liver or kidney cancer. The sample was CD4+ or CD8+ T cells sorted from blood, taken in a trial of the OX40 agonist ivuxolimab. V gene TRBV5-1 combines with J gene TRBJ2-7; no definite D call. This CDR3 reads CASSPNRDEQYF. The CDR3 DNA sequence: TGCGCCAGCAGTCCTAACCGAGACGAGCAGTACTTC. Supplemented by reference TRBV5-1 and TRBJ2-7, the full variable domain reads KAGVTQTPRYLIKTRGQQVTLSCSPISGHRSVSWYQQTPGQGLQFLFEYFSETQRNKGNFPGRFSGRQFSNSRSEMNVSTLELGDSALYLCASSPNRDEQYFGPGTRLTVT.